This T cell receptor (beta chain) was obtained from a study of long-term antiretroviral therapy in people with HIV. Survey-level resolution applied to immunoSEQ assay v3.0. Method: immunoSEQ multiplex PCR; TCRdb's copy keeps in-frame clones and lacks some. The table lists tens of thousands of clones, roughly four fifths of them singletons. Turning to this clone: Its antigen is currently unknown.

Per the germline V gene, CDR1 is SGDLS and CDR2 is YYNGEE. The CDR3 spans 12 residues. Trimming removed 4 bases at V and 5 bases at J, with 7 bases between. Study observations and caveats: Blood specimens, gathered between the mid-2000s and the late 2010s, were possibly obtained under older ART regimens. The study found that diversity rose after ART but stayed below transplant donor controls. Controls showed broader CDR3 length ranges than did the HIV repertoires.

The sequence came from a man aged 18 to 30 with HIV. V usage is TRBV9 and J usage is TRBJ2-1; no reliable D call. The sequences come from unsorted PBMCs, collected 1 year after starting antiretroviral therapy. The CDR3 loop is CASSPRNNEQFF. For the CDR3, the DNA is TGTGCCAGCAGCCCAAGAAACAATGAGCAGTTCTTC.